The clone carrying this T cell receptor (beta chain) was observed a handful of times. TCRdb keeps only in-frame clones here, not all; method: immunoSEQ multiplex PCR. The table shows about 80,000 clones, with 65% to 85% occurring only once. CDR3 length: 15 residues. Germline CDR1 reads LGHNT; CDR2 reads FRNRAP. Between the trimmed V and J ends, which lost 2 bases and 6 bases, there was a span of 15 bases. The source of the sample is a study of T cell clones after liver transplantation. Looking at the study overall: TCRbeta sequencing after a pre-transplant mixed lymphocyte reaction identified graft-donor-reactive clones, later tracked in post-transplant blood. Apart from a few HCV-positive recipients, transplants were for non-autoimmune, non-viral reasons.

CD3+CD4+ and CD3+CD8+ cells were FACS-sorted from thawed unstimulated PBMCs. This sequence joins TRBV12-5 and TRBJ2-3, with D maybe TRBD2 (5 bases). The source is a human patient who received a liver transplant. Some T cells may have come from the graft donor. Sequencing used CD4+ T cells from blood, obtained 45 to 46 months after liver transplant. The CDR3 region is CASGLKVPRGDTQYF. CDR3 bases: TGTGCTAGTGGTTTGAAGGTCCCTCGAGGGGATACGCAGTATTTT.